This T cell receptor beta chain originates from a study of T cell changes during pregnancy in multiple sclerosis. The repertoire was sequenced with immunoSEQ multiplex PCR; TCRdb's copy has only in-frame clones and lacks some. Among approximately 89,000 clones listed, around 94% were seen once. CDR3 length: 11 amino acids. Germline CDR1 SEHNR, CDR2 FQNEAQ (reference sequence). V lost 5 bases and J 3 bases, leaving 5 bases between the germline ends. This sequence was found in a female donor in good health, enrolled as a control in a pregnancy study. This material consisted of peripheral blood, taken after pregnancy. The gene calls are TRBV7-9 and TRBJ2-7; D is uncertain. The CDR3 loop is CASSAIYEQYF. The CDR3 DNA reads as TGTGCCAGCAGCGCTATCTACGAGCAGTACTTC. Full variable domain (remainder filled in from reference TRBV7-9 and TRBJ2-7): DTGVSQNPRHKITKRGQNVTFRCDPISEHNRLYWYRQTLGQGPEFLTYFQNEAQLEKSRLLSDRFSAERPKGSFSTLEIQRTEQGDSAMYLCASSAIYEQYFGPGTRLTVT.